This TCR beta chain was identified in a study of brain T cells in children with intractable seizures. Libraries were prepared by immunoSEQ multiplex PCR; TCRdb keeps only in-frame clonotypes and omits some of them. The data show tens of thousands of clones, with around 94% seen just once and 6.4% held by the top ten. The CDR3 runs to 15 residues. Germline V gene data show CDR1 as SEHNR and CDR2 as FQNEAQ (reference sequence). Trimming stripped 4 bases from V and 11 bases from J, with 23 bases between. Sequencing was performed on peripheral blood, taken at surgery. The rearrangement uses TRBV7-9 and TRBJ1-1; D gene unclear. The sequence was obtained from a boy between 10 and 17 years old with focal cortical dysplasia and intractable seizures. CDR3: CASSYDQLTTLVAFF. As DNA, the CDR3 is TGTGCCAGCAGCTACGACCAACTTACGACCTTGGTCGCTTTCTTT.